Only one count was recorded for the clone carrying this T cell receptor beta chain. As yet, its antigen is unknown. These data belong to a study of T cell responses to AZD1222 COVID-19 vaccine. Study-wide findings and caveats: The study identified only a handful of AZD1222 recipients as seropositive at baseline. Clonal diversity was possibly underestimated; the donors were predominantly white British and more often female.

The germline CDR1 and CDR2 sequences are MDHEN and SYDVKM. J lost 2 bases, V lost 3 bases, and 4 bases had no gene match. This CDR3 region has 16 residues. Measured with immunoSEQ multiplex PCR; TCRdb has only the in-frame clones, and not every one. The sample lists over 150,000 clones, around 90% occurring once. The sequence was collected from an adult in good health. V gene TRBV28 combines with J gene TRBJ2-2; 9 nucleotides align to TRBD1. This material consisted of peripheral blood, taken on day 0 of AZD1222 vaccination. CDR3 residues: CASSLGQGPNTGELFF. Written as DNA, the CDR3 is TGTGCCAGCAGTTTGGGACAGGGCCCTAACACCGGGGAGCTGTTTTTT.